The 24 T cell receptor beta chains below come from one sample, sequenced in a study of T cells in Graves' hyperthyroidism and ophthalmopathy. The TCR beta CDR3 regions underwent amplification using RNA transcripts as the source. The TCR CDR3 was amplified in a first-round RT-PCR using the HTBI primer set. In TCRdb, the multiplex PCR reads were re-called with MiXCR into one record per CDR3 protein. This table holds roughly 570,000 distinct CDR3 sequences, 46% found once. The sequencing sample was made of peripheral blood or thyroid tissue (not recorded which). These receptors were obtained from an adult woman with Graves' disease, either hyperthyroidism or ophthalmopathy (not recorded which).

The chain links TRBV7-9 to TRBJ1-2; D uncertain. V lost 1 base, J lost 0 bases, and 6 bases lay in between. CDR1 SEHNR and CDR2 FQNEAQ come from the germline V gene (reference sequence). The CDR3 has 14 residues. This chain's CDR3 is CASSLELANYGYTF. In nucleotides, the CDR3 is TGTGCCAGCAGCTTAGAGTTGGCTAACTATGGCTACACCTTC.

The V call is TRBV7-2, the J call TRBJ2-5, with TRBD2 as a possible D gene (6 bases). The DNA end is a closer match to TRBJ2-1, so the J assignment may be wrong. This CDR3 has 12 residues. Germline values: CDR1 SGHTA, CDR2 FQGNSA. The CDR3 region has the DNA TGTGCCAGCAGCTTAGCAGGAGGGAAGCAGTTCTTC. As protein: CASSLAGGKQFF.

Comments on this clonotype: At one end, the junction sequence differs from germline, possibly due to a read error. This sequence joins TRBV2 and TRBJ2-7; 12 nucleotides align to TRBD2. The V gene's germline CDR1 is SNHLY and CDR2 FYNNEI. The CDR3 has 12 amino acids. CDR3 in DNA: TGTGCCAGCAGTGTCGGGACTAGCGGGTCCCACTTC. Residues: CASSVGTSGSHF.

This clonotype was seen ten or more times. This chain connects TRBV4-1 to TRBJ1-1; D is unresolved. Germline V CDR1 and CDR2: MGHRA, YSYEKL. Between the trimmed V and J ends, which lost 0 bases and 2 bases, there was a span of 7 bases. The CDR3 is 14 residues long. The CDR3 region has the DNA TGCGCCAGCAGCCAAGATACGGATAACACTGAAGCTTTCTTT. This sequence encodes CASSQDTDNTEAFF.

The chain recombines TRBV27 with TRBJ1-5, with D unclear. The ends were cut back, 9 bases at V and 3 bases at J, with 15 bases in the middle. The CDR3 sequence is 14 residues long. The germline CDR1 and CDR2 sequences are MNHEY and SMNVEV (reference sequence). The DNA of the CDR3 is TGTGCCAGTGGATCCCCGGAATACAATCAGCCCCAGCATTTT. It specifies CASGSPEYNQPQHF.

At least ten counts were recorded for this clonotype. The chain combines TRBV6-1 with TRBJ1-4; 7 bases line up with TRBD1. CDR3 length: 15 amino acids. V was pared by 0 bases and J by 6 bases, with 4 bases of the junction left unmatched. The germline CDR1 and CDR2 sequences are MNHNS and SASEGT. In DNA form, the CDR3 reads TGTGCCAGCAGTGAAGCAGGCCAGGGGGATGAAAAACTGTTTTTT. Its protein product is CASSEAGQGDEKLFF.

This rearrangement joins TRBV7-9 to TRBJ1-4; D gene ambiguous. Germline values: CDR1 SEHNR, CDR2 FQNEAQ (reference sequence). The CDR3 runs 13 residues. Trimming removed 6 bases from V and 8 bases from J, with 13 bases in between. As DNA, the CDR3 is TGTGCCAGCAGTCCTAGAGTAGGGGAAAAACTGTTTTTT. This translates into CASSPRVGEKLFF.

This rearrangement joins TRBV29-1 to TRBJ1-1; D is unclear. The CDR3 consists of 13 residues. Trimming took off 2 bases at V and 0 bases at J, with 7 bases between the two ends. Looked up from germline, CDR1 is SQVTM and CDR2 is ANQGSEA. The CDR3 bases are TGCAGCGTTGAATTGGGCGTGAACACTGAAGCTTTCTTT. Protein: CSVELGVNTEAFF.

The table lists this clonotype with a few counts. The chain carries TRBV28 and TRBJ2-2; D unresolved. The V gene lost 3 bases and the J gene lost 10 bases, with 9 bases spanning the gap. The CDR3 totals 12 residues. CDR1 and CDR2 from the germline V gene are MDHEN and SYDVKM. CDR3: CASSLGFQELFF. The CDR3 region has the DNA TGTGCCAGCAGTTTGGGGTTCCAGGAGCTGTTTTTT.

The V and J genes are TRBV24-1 and TRBJ2-7; D unresolved. CDR1 is KGHDR and CDR2 is SFDVKD in the germline V gene. Between the trimmed V and J ends, which lost 1 base and 5 bases, there was a span of 8 bases. The CDR3 sequence is 13 residues long. CDR3 in amino acids: CATSDFKKDEQYF. For the CDR3, the DNA is TGTGCCACCAGTGATTTTAAAAAGGACGAGCAGTACTTC.

This clonotype showed up many times. V gene TRBV29-1 combines with J gene TRBJ2-7, with 7 bases identical to TRBD1. The CDR3 extends over 13 amino acids. Germline V lookup: CDR1 SQVTM, CDR2 ANQGSEA. Germline trimming cut 6 bases from V and 4 bases from J; bases unmatched to any gene: 9. The CDR3 here is CSVLTGRTYEQYF. DNA for the CDR3: TGCAGCGTCCTGACAGGGAGAACGTACGAGCAGTACTTC.

This chain joins TRBV2 and TRBJ2-5; 8 bases are a match to TRBD1. The germline V gene has CDR1 SNHLY and CDR2 FYNNEI. This CDR3 has 14 amino acids. J lost 4 bases, V lost 6 bases, and 7 bases had no gene match. CDR3 sequence (DNA): TGTGCCAGCAGGACCGGACAGGGTATAGAGACCCAGTACTTC. Translating it yields CASRTGQGIETQYF.

This clonotype was picked up a small number of times. The chain recombines TRBV28 with TRBJ1-2; 9 bases agree with TRBD1. The trim removed 4 bases at V and 8 bases at J, leaving 11 bases unmatched. In germline, CDR1 is MDHEN, CDR2 SYDVKM. CDR3 length: 15 amino acids. The CDR3 is CASSSPDRGAMGYTF. The CDR3 bases are TGTGCCAGCAGTTCCCCGGACAGGGGCGCTATGGGCTACACCTTC.

This clonotype was counted a single time. The chain has TRBV7-9 and TRBJ2-7; 9 nucleotides line up with TRBD2. The CDR3 has 16 amino acids. From germline, CDR1 is SEHNR and CDR2 FQNEAQ (reference sequence). J lost 2 bases, V lost 5 bases, and 10 bases had no gene match. The CDR3 here is CASSQDGTSSTYEQYF. The CDR3 DNA reads TGTGCCAGCAGCCAAGACGGGACTAGCAGCACCTACGAGCAGTACTTC.

In this sample, this clonotype turned up once. V is TRBV29-1 and J is TRBJ2-2; 10 bases are shared with TRBD2. The CDR3 spans 15 residues. Germline V gene data show CDR1 as SQVTM and CDR2 as ANQGSEA. V lost 6 bases and J lost 4; bases outside the gene matches: 8. This CDR3 is CSVAGLADLTGELFF. CDR3 DNA: TGCAGCGTGGCCGGACTAGCGGACCTCACCGGGGAGCTGTTTTTT.

J is TRBJ2-2 and V is TRBV2; a weak D match, TRBD2 (5 bases). Germline CDR1 reads SNHLY; CDR2 reads FYNNEI. V was shortened by 4 bases and J by 1 base, with 10 bases between the two germline ends. This CDR3 spans 15 amino acids. The chain's CDR3 is CASSGGYQNTGELFF. The CDR3 nucleotides read TGTGCCAGCAGTGGAGGGTACCAGAACACCGGGGAGCTGTTTTTT.

The rearrangement uses TRBV5-6 and TRBJ2-3, with D hard to call. Germline loops: CDR1 SGHDT, CDR2 YYEEEE. Trimming took 3 bases from V and 2 from J, leaving 7 bases between them. CDR3 size: 13 residues. The chain's CDR3 is CASSSLDTDTQYF. DNA of the CDR3: TGTGCCAGCAGCTCCCTCGACACAGATACGCAGTATTTT.

There are many counts of this clonotype. The V and J genes are TRBV29-1 and TRBJ2-7, with D tentatively TRBD1 (5 bases). The germline CDR1 and CDR2 sequences are SQVTM and ANQGSEA. The CDR3 is 13 amino acids. V gave up 6 bases and J gave up 5 bases, with 17 bases separating them. This CDR3 is CSVGRQGSDEQYF. Here the CDR3 DNA reads TGCAGCGTGGGTCGGCAGGGTTCAGACGAGCAGTACTTC.

This clonotype was seen at least ten times. The rearrangement uses TRBV5-7 and TRBJ2-6; unclear D gene. TRBV5-7 is an open reading frame, and its role is uncertain. Deletions cut 0 bases from V and 2 bases from J, with 12 bases between. The CDR3 loop spans 17 amino acids. DNA of the CDR3: TGTGCCAGCAGCTTGGATCCCAGAACCCCTGGGGCCAACGTCCTGACTTTC. Its translation is CASSLDPRTPGANVLTF.

This clonotype was picked up many times. V and J are TRBV2 and TRBJ1-5; 8 bases agree with TRBD1. The CDR3 totals 15 residues. The V gene's germline CDR1 is SNHLY and CDR2 FYNNEI. J was trimmed by 4 bases and V by 6 bases; bases with no gene match: 8. The CDR3 sequence: CASSARTGSNQPQHF. The CDR3, as DNA: TGTGCCAGCAGCGCGAGGACAGGGTCAAATCAGCCCCAGCATTTT.

This clonotype has ten or more counts. The V gene is TRBV10-3, the J gene TRBJ1-2, with D uncertain. CDR1 is ENHRY and CDR2 is SYGVKD in the germline V gene. V lost 4 bases, J lost 1 base, and 10 bases lay in between. The CDR3 is 14 amino acids. CDR3 nucleotides: TGTGCCATCAGTGGTGCGGTCGTTAACTATGGCTACACCTTC. This gives the protein CAISGAVVNYGYTF.

This clonotype was recorded at least ten times. The genes are TRBV20-1 and TRBJ2-7; the D gene is possibly TRBD2 (7 bases). CDR3 length equals 14 residues. CDR1 DFQATT and CDR2 SNEGSKA come from the germline V gene (reference sequence). Trimming pared 5 bases from V and 5 bases from J, leaving 19 bases between. CDR3 amino acids: CSAAPGGQVHEQYF. CDR3 sequence (DNA): TGCAGTGCTGCCCCCGGGGGGCAGGTACACGAGCAGTACTTC.

V is TRBV9 and J is TRBJ1-4; no clear D. Germline CDR1 and CDR2: SGDLS and YYNGEE. There are 15 residues in the CDR3. V was pared by 4 bases and J by 4 bases, with 14 bases between. The CDR3 DNA follows: TGTGCCAGCAGCCCCGGTGGAGGGCGTAATGAAAAACTGTTTTTT. This sequence encodes CASSPGGGRNEKLFF.

The chain links TRBV7-6 to TRBJ2-7, with 8 bases matching TRBD1. V gave up 8 bases and J gave up 3 bases; unmatched junction bases: 3. From germline, CDR1 is SGHVS and CDR2 FNYEAQ. CDR3 length: 12 residues. Here the CDR3 DNA reads TGTGCCAGCGGGACAGGTTTCTACGAGCAGTACTTC. It specifies CASGTGFYEQYF. Filled out from reference TRBV7-6 and TRBJ2-7, the complete variable domain reads GAGVSQSPRYKVTKRGQDVALRCDPISGHVSLYWYRQALGQGPEFLTYFNYEAQQDKSGLPNDRFSAERPEGSISTLTIQRTEQRDSAMYRCASGTGFYEQYFGPGTRLTVT.